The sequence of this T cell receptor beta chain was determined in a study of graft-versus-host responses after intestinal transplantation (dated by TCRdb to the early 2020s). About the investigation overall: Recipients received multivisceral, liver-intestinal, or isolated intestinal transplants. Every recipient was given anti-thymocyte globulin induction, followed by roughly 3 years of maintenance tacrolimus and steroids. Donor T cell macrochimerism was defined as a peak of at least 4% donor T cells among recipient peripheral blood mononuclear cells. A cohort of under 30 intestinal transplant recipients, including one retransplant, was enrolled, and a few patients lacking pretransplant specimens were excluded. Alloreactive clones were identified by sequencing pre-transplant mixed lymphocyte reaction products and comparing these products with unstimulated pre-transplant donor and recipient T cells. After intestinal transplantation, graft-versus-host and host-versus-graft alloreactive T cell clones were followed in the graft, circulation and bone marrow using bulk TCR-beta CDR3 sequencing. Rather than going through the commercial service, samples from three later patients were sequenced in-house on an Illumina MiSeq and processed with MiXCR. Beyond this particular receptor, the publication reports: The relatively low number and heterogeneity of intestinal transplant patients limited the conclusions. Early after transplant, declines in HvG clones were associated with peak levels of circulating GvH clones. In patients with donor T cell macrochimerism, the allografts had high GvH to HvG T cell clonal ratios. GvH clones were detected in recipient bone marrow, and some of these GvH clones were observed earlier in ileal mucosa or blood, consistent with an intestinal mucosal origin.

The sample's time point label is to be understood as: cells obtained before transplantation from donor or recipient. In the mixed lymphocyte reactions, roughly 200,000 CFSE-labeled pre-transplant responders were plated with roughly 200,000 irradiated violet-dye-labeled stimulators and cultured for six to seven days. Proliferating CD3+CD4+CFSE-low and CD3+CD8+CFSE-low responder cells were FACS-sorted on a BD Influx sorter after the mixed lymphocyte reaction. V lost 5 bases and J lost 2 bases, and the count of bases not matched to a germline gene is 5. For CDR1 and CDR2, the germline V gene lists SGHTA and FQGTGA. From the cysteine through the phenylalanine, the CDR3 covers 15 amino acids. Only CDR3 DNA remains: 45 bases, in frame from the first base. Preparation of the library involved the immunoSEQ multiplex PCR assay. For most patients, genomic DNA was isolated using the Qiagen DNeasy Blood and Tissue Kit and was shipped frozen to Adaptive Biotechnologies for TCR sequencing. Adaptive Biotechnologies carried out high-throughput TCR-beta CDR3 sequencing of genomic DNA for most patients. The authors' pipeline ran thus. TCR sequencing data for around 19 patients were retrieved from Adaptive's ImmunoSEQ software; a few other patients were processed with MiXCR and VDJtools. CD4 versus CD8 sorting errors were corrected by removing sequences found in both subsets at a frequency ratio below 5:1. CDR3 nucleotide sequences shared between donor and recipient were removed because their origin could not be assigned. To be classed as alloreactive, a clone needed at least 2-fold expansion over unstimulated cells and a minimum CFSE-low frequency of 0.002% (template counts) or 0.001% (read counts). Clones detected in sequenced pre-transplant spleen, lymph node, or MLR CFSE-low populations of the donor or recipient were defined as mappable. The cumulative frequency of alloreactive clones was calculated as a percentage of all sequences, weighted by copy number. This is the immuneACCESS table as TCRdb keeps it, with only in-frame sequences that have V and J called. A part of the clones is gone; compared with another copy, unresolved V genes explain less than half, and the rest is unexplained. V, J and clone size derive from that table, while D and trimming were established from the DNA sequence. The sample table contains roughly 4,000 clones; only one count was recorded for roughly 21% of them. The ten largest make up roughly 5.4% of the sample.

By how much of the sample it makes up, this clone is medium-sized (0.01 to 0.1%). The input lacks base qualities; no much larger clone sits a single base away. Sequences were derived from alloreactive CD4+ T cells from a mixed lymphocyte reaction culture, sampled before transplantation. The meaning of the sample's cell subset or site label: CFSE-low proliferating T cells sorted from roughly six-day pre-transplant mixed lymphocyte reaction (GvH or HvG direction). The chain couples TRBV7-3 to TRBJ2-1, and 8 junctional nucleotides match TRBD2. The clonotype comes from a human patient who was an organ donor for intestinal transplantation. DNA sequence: TGTGCCAGCAGCCCCAGCGGGAGTCCCTACAATGAGCAGTTCTTC. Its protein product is CASSPSGSPYNEQFF.